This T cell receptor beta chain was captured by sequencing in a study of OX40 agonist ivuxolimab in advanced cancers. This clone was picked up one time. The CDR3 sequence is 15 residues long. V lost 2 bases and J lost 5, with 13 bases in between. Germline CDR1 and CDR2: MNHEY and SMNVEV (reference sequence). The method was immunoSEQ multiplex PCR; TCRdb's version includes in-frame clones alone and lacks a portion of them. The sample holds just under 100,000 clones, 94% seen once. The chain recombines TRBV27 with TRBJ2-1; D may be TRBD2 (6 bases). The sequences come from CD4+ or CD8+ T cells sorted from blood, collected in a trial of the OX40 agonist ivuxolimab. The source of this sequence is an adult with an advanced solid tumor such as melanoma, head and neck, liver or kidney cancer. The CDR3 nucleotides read TGTGCCAGCAGTTTAAGGAGGGTGCGGCACAATGAGCAGTTCTTC. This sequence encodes CASSLRRVRHNEQFF.